Following are 11 T cell receptor beta chains from one sample sequenced in a study of blood T cell repertoires in COVID-19. Profiling relied on immunoSEQ multiplex PCR, and the TCRdb table lists in-frame clones only, not all of them. The sample comprises almost 200,000 clones, more than 80% of which are singletons, and about 8.8% rests with the top ten. The sequenced sample consisted of PBMCs or T cells enriched from blood (not recorded which). Receptor source: a woman aged 18-29 years who had recovered from COVID-19.

This clone was recorded once. V gene TRBV19 combines with J gene TRBJ1-2; the D gene is possibly TRBD1 (6 bases). V dropped 5 bases and J dropped 0 bases, with 13 bases sitting between them. Per the germline V gene, CDR1 is LNHDA and CDR2 is SQIVND (reference sequence). The CDR3 consists of 15 residues. As DNA, the CDR3 is TGTGCCAGTAGTCAACAGGGCGACGCTAACTATGGCTACACCTTC. It encodes CASSQQGDANYGYTF.

CDR3 nucleotide sequence: TGTGCCAGCAGCTTACTCGGGACTGAAGCTTTCTTT. Encoded protein: CASSLLGTEAFF. The chain carries TRBV7-9 and TRBJ1-1; no firm D call. This CDR3 region has 12 residues. Trimming took off 2 bases at V and 5 bases at J, with 6 bases between the two ends. CDR1 is SEHNR, CDR2 FQNEAQ, per germline (reference sequence). Full variable domain (remainder filled in from reference TRBV7-9 and TRBJ1-1): DTGVSQNPRHKITKRGQNVTFRCDPISEHNRLYWYRQTLGQGPEFLTYFQNEAQLEKSRLLSDRFSAERPKGSFSTLEIQRTEQGDSAMYLCASSLLGTEAFFGQGTRLTVV.

The chain couples TRBV7-3 to TRBJ1-1; D perhaps matches TRBD1 (6 bases). The CDR3 contains 14 residues. The germline gives CDR1 SGHTA, CDR2 FQGTGA. Trimming stripped 4 bases from V and 4 bases from J, with 13 bases between. The CDR3 DNA is TGTGCCAGCAGCTCCGATGACAGGTTCACTGAAGCTTTCTTT. Amino acids: CASSSDDRFTEAFF.

In its sample, this clone was seen once. The chain uses TRBV13 and TRBJ1-2, with D perhaps TRBD1 (6 bases). The V end was cut by 6 bases, the J end by 7 bases, with 30 bases between. Germline V gives CDR1 PRHDT, CDR2 FYEKMQ (reference sequence). This CDR3 region has 18 residues. CDR3 residues: CASRQGQRRTGRLAGYTF. The DNA for the CDR3 is TGTGCCAGCAGGCAGGGGCAAAGGCGTACAGGGAGATTGGCTGGCTACACCTTC.

This sequence joins TRBV15 and TRBJ1-6; the D is unclear. CDR3 length equals 17 residues. Germline V gives CDR1 LNHNV, CDR2 YYDKDF (reference sequence). The V end lost 0 bases, the J end lost 0 bases, and 9 bases lay between the germline ends. The CDR3 is CATSRDLGSSYNSPLHF. The CDR3 DNA is TGTGCCACCAGCAGAGATCTGGGGAGCTCCTATAATTCACCCCTCCACTTT.

The chain couples TRBV30 to TRBJ1-5; the match to TRBD1 covers 9 bases. V shed 3 bases and J 6 bases; nucleotides not matched to a gene: 6. Germline V CDR1 and CDR2: GTSNPN, SVGIG (reference sequence). This CDR3 has 14 amino acids. CDR3 region: CAWSPGQGSQPQHF. Written as DNA, the CDR3 is TGTGCCTGGAGCCCGGGACAGGGTAGTCAGCCCCAGCATTTT.

CDR3 sequence reads: CASRRTGSGAKNIQYF. The DNA for the CDR3 is TGTGCCTCCCGCCGGACAGGGTCTGGGGCCAAAAACATTCAGTACTTC. This chain joins TRBV2 and TRBJ2-4, with TRBD1 identical over 8 bases. Losses at the gene ends were 11 bases for V and 1 base for J; bases not matched to a gene: 13. The germline CDR1 and CDR2 sequences are SNHLY and FYNNEI. CDR3 length: 16 residues.

This rearrangement joins TRBV2 to TRBJ1-5, with D possibly TRBD1 on 6 matching bases. CDR1 is SNHLY, CDR2 FYNNEI, per germline. V gave up 6 bases and J gave up 3 bases, with 12 bases separating them. This CDR3 is 14 amino acids long. The CDR3: CASREDSYNQPQHF. The CDR3 bases are TGTGCCAGCAGGGAGGACAGTTACAATCAGCCCCAGCATTTT.

The CDR3 loop is CASSPGGEQPGAQHF. DNA for the CDR3: TGTGCCAGCAGTCCAGGAGGGGAACAGCCCGGGGCCCAGCATTTT. This sequence joins TRBV21-1 and TRBJ1-5. TRBV21-1 is assigned pseudogene status. The CDR3 extends over 15 amino acids.

The chain recombines TRBV28 with TRBJ1-1, with TRBD1 as a possible D gene (6 bases). There are 13 residues in the CDR3. The germline CDR1 and CDR2 sequences are MDHEN and SYDVKM. V shed 10 bases and J shed 0 bases, with 12 bases lying between them. In DNA form, the CDR3 reads TGTGCCACCAGACAGGAAATGAACACTGAAGCTTTCTTT. Translated: CATRQEMNTEAFF.

The V call is TRBV6-1, the J call TRBJ2-7, with a weak D call TRBD2 (5 bases). Trimming left V 2 bases short and J 2 bases short, with 13 bases between. The V gene's germline CDR1 is MNHNS and CDR2 SASEGT. The CDR3 is 15 amino acids. CDR3 sequence: CASSEIGLATYEQYF. In DNA form, the CDR3 reads TGTGCCAGCAGTGAAATCGGGCTAGCCACCTACGAGCAGTACTTC.